Below, 5 T cell receptor beta chains from the same sample are listed, as sequenced in a study of blood T cell repertoires in COVID-19. Assay used: immunoSEQ multiplex PCR; TCRdb lists only in-frame clones, some missing. The sample lists about 230,000 clones, over 80% occurring once. Sequencing input: peripheral blood. The source of these receptors is a man aged 40-49 years with acute or convalescent COVID-19.

The genes are TRBV7-9 and TRBJ2-3; 7 bases are a match to TRBD1. From germline, CDR1 is SEHNR and CDR2 FQNEAQ (reference sequence). The CDR3 is made up of 15 amino acids. V lost 5 bases, J lost 6 bases, and 11 bases stayed unmatched. CDR3 residues: CASSLPGQSSDTQYF. DNA of the CDR3: TGTGCCAGCAGCCTACCGGGACAGTCCTCGGATACGCAGTATTTT.

The rearrangement joins TRBV4-1 to TRBJ2-3; weak D call: TRBD1 (6 bases). Germline V lookup: CDR1 MGHRA, CDR2 YSYEKL. This CDR3 is 16 amino acids long. The V gene lost 4 bases and the J gene lost 3 bases, with 17 bases spanning the gap. The CDR3 DNA is TGCGCCAGCAGCCCCACGACAGGAAGGGAAACAGATACGCAGTATTTT. This translates into CASSPTTGRETDTQYF.

This chain uses TRBV5-8 with TRBJ1-3, with a weak D call TRBD1 (6 bases). Germline V gives CDR1 SGHTS, CDR2 YDEGEE. CDR3 length equals 16 residues. V lost 4 bases, J lost 0 bases, and 14 bases lay in between. The CDR3 here is CASSATGTNSGNTIYF. DNA for the CDR3: TGTGCCAGCAGCGCTACAGGGACAAACTCTGGAAACACCATATATTTT.

The chain has TRBV7-2 and TRBJ2-5; no clear D gene. From germline, CDR1 is SGHTA and CDR2 FQGNSA. V was clipped by 5 bases and J by 4 bases, with 8 bases between them. There are 12 residues in the CDR3. The CDR3 is CASSPWRETQYF. The CDR3 nucleotides are TGTGCCAGCAGCCCTTGGAGAGAGACCCAGTACTTC.

This chain links TRBV7-8 with TRBJ1-1, with 7 bases identical to TRBD1. This CDR3 region has 14 residues. V dropped 6 bases and J dropped 2; count of bases not matched to a gene: 6. The germline gives CDR1 SGHVS, CDR2 FQNEAQ. Here the CDR3 reads CASRYGTANTEAFF. CDR3 in DNA: TGTGCCAGCAGGTACGGGACAGCCAACACTGAAGCTTTCTTT.